This TCR beta chain derives from a study of a mutant IDH1 vaccine in newly diagnosed glioma. The overall study: In weeks 1, 3, 5, 7, 11, 15, 19 and 23, patients were vaccinated.

The repertoire was sequenced with immunoSEQ multiplex PCR; TCRdb's copy has only in-frame clones and lacks some. The repertoire holds roughly 60,000 clones, with about 85% as singletons. Remarks on this clone: Its antigen is as yet unknown.

The time point here: week 23, last vaccination. One vaccine dose held 300 ug of mutant IDH1 20-mer peptide and came with topical imiquimod. Donors had new IDH1-mutant astrocytomas of WHO grade 3 or 4 (ATRX-lost). This TCR was sampled from a man aged 25 to 40 with glioma. The sequences come from PBMCs, collected from a glioma patient whose treatment included an IDH1 peptide vaccine.

CDR3 region: CASSLAAGIPDTQYF. The CDR3 coding sequence is TGTGCCAGCAGCTTAGCGGCGGGAATCCCAGATACGCAGTATTTT. The rearrangement links TRBV11-3 to TRBJ2-3, with D maybe TRBD2 (6 bases). The CDR3 consists of 15 residues. Germline V gene data show CDR1 as SGHNT and CDR2 as YENEEA. V was pared by 1 base and J by 4 bases, with 12 bases between.